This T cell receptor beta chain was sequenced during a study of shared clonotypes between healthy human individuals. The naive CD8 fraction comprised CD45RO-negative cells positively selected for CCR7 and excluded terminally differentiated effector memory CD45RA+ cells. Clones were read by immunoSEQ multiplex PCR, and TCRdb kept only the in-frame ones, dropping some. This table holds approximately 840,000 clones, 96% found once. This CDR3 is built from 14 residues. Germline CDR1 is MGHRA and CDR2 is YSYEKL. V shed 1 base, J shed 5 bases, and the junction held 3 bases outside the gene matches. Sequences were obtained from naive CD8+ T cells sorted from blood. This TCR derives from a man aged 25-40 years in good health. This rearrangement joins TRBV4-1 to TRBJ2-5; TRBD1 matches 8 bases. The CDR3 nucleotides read TGCGCCAGCAGCCAAGGGACAGGGAAGGAGACCCAGTACTTC. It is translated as CASSQGTGKETQYF.